This is a list of T cell receptor beta chains from one sample in a study of T cell responses to AZD1222 COVID-19 vaccine. The assay was immunoSEQ multiplex PCR, and TCRdb's table has in-frame clones only and misses some. The sample has about 92,000 clones, 86% seen once. The specimen comprised peripheral blood, sampled on day 0 of AZD1222 vaccination. Every receptor here comes from an adult in good health. Each CDR3 is given with its conserved first and last residue. Each record gives: clone size, J gene, D gene, V gene, CDR3 DNA, CDR3 protein. The D gene is left open where the match is weak. Clone size is shown for a subset of rows, as once, few, many or a class of expanded clone.

-	TRBJ2-7	-	TRBV4-2	TGTGCCAGCACCCGGGAGTATGGATACGAGCAGTACTTC	CASTREYGYEQYF
-	TRBJ2-7	TRBD1	TRBV27	TGTGCCAGCAGTCGCGGACAGGGAGTAAACGAGCAGTACTTC	CASSRGQGVNEQYF
once	TRBJ1-1	TRBD1	TRBV2	TGTGCCAGCAGCCCTCTTAATACAGGGGGACCTGAAGCTTTCTTT	CASSPLNTGGPEAFF
-	TRBJ2-7	TRBD1	TRBV2	TGTGCCAGCAGCCAGGGACAGGGTCACGAGCAGTACTTC	CASSQGQGHEQYF
-	TRBJ1-4	-	TRBV6-5	TGTGCCAGCAGCGGTGGAAATCCTAATGAAAAACTGTTTTTT	CASSGGNPNEKLFF
-	TRBJ1-1	-	TRBV5-1	TGCGCCAGCAGCCGGGGTGGGGTGAACACTGAAGCTTTCTTT	CASSRGGVNTEAFF
few	TRBJ2-1	TRBD2	TRBV4-1	TGCGCCAGCAGCCGGACTAGCGGGAGTCTAAATGAGCAGTTCTTC	CASSRTSGSLNEQFF
-	TRBJ2-1	TRBD2	TRBV18	TGTGCCAGCTCACCACCCCAGCGGGGGGACAATGAGCAGTTCTTC	CASSPPQRGDNEQFF
-	TRBJ1-2	TRBD1	TRBV30	TGTGCCTGGGGGACAGGCTATGGCTACACCTTC	CAWGTGYGYTF
-	TRBJ2-5	TRBD2	TRBV6-5	TGTGCCAGCAGGGGGACTAGCGGGTCAGGAGAGACCCAGTACTTC	CASRGTSGSGETQYF
-	TRBJ1-6	-	TRBV5-1	TGCGCCAGCATGGGGCAGGGAAATTCACCCCTCCACTTT	CASMGQGNSPLHF
-	TRBJ2-6	-	TRBV5-1	TGCGCCAGCAGCTTGGCCGGGGTAGCTGGGGCCAACGTCCTGACTTTC	CASSLAGVAGANVLTF
-	TRBJ2-1	TRBD2	TRBV11-2	TGTGCCAGCAGCTTTCCCTCGGGACTAGGTGGGGGGGATGAGCAGTTCTTC	CASSFPSGLGGGDEQFF
-	TRBJ2-1	-	TRBV11-1	TGTGCCAGCAGCTTAGGTCCGAGTCTCAACTACAATGAGCAGTTCTTC	CASSLGPSLNYNEQFF
once	TRBJ1-4	-	TRBV18	TGTGCCAGCTCACCAGCCAAGGGAAGTAATGAAAAACTGTTTTTT	CASSPAKGSNEKLFF
-	TRBJ1-2	TRBD1	TRBV2	TGTGCCAGCAGAGACAGGGCCCTTGGCTATGGCTACACCTTC	CASRDRALGYGYTF
-	TRBJ2-7	TRBD1	TRBV4-2	TGTGCCAGCACGCAGGGGGCGGGCGTAGGCTACGAGCAGTACTTC	CASTQGAGVGYEQYF
-	TRBJ2-7	-	TRBV18	TGTGCCAGCTCACCTCTGGCGGGACAGCCGGGCGAGCAGTACTTC	CASSPLAGQPGEQYF
-	TRBJ1-1	-	TRBV7-8	TGTGCCAGCAGCCCAACGGGGATTGAAGCTTTCTTT	CASSPTGIEAFF
-	TRBJ1-6	-	TRBV10-1	TGCGCCAGCAGTGAGACCAACTATTCACCCCTCCACTTT	CASSETNYSPLHF
once	TRBJ2-7	-	TRBV5-1	TGCGCCAGCAGCTTGGAGGGGGGTTACGAGCAGTACTTC	CASSLEGGYEQYF
-	TRBJ1-3	-	TRBV10-2	TGCGCCAGCAGTGAGCCCTCCAGGGGCACTGGAAACACCATATATTTT	CASSEPSRGTGNTIYF
-	TRBJ1-5	-	TRBV6-6	TGTGCCAGCAGAAGGGTGAGCGGCAATCAGCCCCAGCATTTT	CASRRVSGNQPQHF
once	TRBJ1-4	-	TRBV7-9	TGTGCCAGCATCCCTGGAGCAGGGGCTGAAAAACTGTTTTTT	CASIPGAGAEKLFF
-	TRBJ2-2	TRBD1	TRBV5-1	TGCGCCAGCGGACTAGGGGACAGGGACACCGGGGAGCTGTTTTTT	CASGLGDRDTGELFF
-	TRBJ1-4	-	TRBV21-1	TGTGCCAGCTCTCAAAAGGGGGGGATCGGCTTAACTAATGAAAAACTGTTTTTT	CASSQKGGIGLTNEKLFF
-	TRBJ1-5	-	TRBV6-6	TGTGCCAGCAGTTACGAGGCGGGGCCCCAGCATTTT	CASSYEAGPQHF
-	TRBJ1-1	-	TRBV30	TGTGCCTGGAGTGGTCAATTGAACACTGAAGCTTTCTTT	CAWSGQLNTEAFF
-	TRBJ1-2	-	TRBV2	TGTGCCAGCAGCCCCCCGGGGGACGGCTATGGCTACACCTTC	CASSPPGDGYGYTF
few	TRBJ1-1	-	TRBV10-3	TGTGCCATCAGTGAGTTGGAACAGGGTACTGAAGCTTTCTTT	CAISELEQGTEAFF
-	TRBJ2-3	TRBD2	TRBV6-6	TGTGCCAGCAGCGAGCCGGGACTAGGGACAGATACGCAGTATTTT	CASSEPGLGTDTQYF
-	TRBJ1-3	-	TRBV15	TGTGCCACCAGCAGCAATCCGAACTCTGGAAACACCATATATTTT	CATSSNPNSGNTIYF
-	TRBJ2-6	-	TRBV7-6	TGTGCCAGCAGCTTAAATAGGCAGGGTAGCTCTGGGGCCAACGTCCTGACTTTC	CASSLNRQGSSGANVLTF
-	TRBJ1-5	-	TRBV3-1/TRBV3-2	TGTGCCAGCAGCCAAAGGGGAGGGCAGCCCCAGCATTTT	CASSQRGGQPQHF
-	TRBJ1-2	TRBD1	TRBV2	TGTGCCAGCAGTGAAGCTAGGAGGGGAACAGGGGTCAGGACCTATGGCTACACCTTC	CASSEARRGTGVRTYGYTF
-	TRBJ2-1	TRBD2	TRBV5-1	TGCGCCAGCAGCTTGTCGCGGGAGAAATACAATGAGCAGTTCTTC	CASSLSREKYNEQFF
-	TRBJ2-2	-	TRBV29-1	TGCAGCGTTACCTTTGGGGGCAACACCGGGGAGCTGTTTTTT	CSVTFGGNTGELFF
-	TRBJ1-4	-	TRBV2	TGTGCCAGCAGGACACAGGCAACTAATGAAAAACTGTTTTTT	CASRTQATNEKLFF
-	TRBJ1-2	-	TRBV11-2	TGTGCCAGCAGCCCCGGGACGGTCTATGGCTACACCTTC	CASSPGTVYGYTF
-	TRBJ1-5	TRBD1	TRBV3-1/TRBV3-2	TGTGCCAGCAGCCTGGGACAGGGAGGTCAGCCCCAGCATTTT	CASSLGQGGQPQHF
-	TRBJ1-1	-	TRBV7-3	TGTGCCAGCAGCCTAACCGGGGGGACTGAAGCTTTCTTT	CASSLTGGTEAFF
-	TRBJ2-7	-	TRBV19	TGTGCCAGTAGTACTGTGTCTAGCGCTAGCTCCTACGAGCAGTACTTC	CASSTVSSASSYEQYF
once	TRBJ2-2	-	TRBV11-2	TGTGCCAGCAGCTTATCGGTGAAGGATGGGGAGCTGTTTTTT	CASSLSVKDGELFF
once	TRBJ2-1	TRBD2	TRBV18	TGTGCCAGCTCACCACCGAACGGGAGGGCCACTCTCCACAATGAGCAGTTCTTC	CASSPPNGRATLHNEQFF
once	TRBJ1-1	-	TRBV2	TGTGCCAGCAGTGTTGAGGGGCCGACTGAAGCTTTCTTT	CASSVEGPTEAFF
-	TRBJ2-7	TRBD1	TRBV2	TGTGCCAGCAGTGAACTAGCAGGGGGTCCCTACGAGCAGTACTTC	CASSELAGGPYEQYF
-	TRBJ2-1	-	TRBV7-9	TGTGCCATCGAGTTAGACCGAAATTTGGATGAGCAGTTCTTC	CAIELDRNLDEQFF
once	TRBJ1-1	-	TRBV11-3	TGTGCCAGCAGCGATACCGGTAACACTGAAGCTTTCTTT	CASSDTGNTEAFF
-	TRBJ2-7	-	TRBV19	TGTGCCAGTAGTATAACAGGGCTGGTAGGGGAGCAGTACTTC	CASSITGLVGEQYF
-	TRBJ1-5	-	TRBV18	TGTGCCAGCTCACCAGCCAGGGCTAGCAATCAGCCCCAGCATTTT	CASSPARASNQPQHF
-	TRBJ2-7	-	TRBV7-2	TGTGCCAGCAGCTTAGCGAGTCAGCAGCAGTACTTC	CASSLASQQQYF
-	TRBJ1-3	-	TRBV6-5	TGTGCCAGCAGCCTTCTCGGGACACGCGGAAACACCATATATTTT	CASSLLGTRGNTIYF
-	TRBJ2-2	-	TRBV7-9	TGTGCCAGCAGCTTTTCTAGCGTAAACACCGGGGAGCTGTTTTTT	CASSFSSVNTGELFF
-	TRBJ2-2	-	TRBV3-1/TRBV3-2	TGTGCCAGCAGCCAAGATCTGGGCGCCGGGGAGCTGTTTTTT	CASSQDLGAGELFF
-	TRBJ1-5	-	TRBV11-2	TGTGCCAGCAGCTTCGGCTTGGAACGGGATCAGCCCCAGCATTTT	CASSFGLERDQPQHF